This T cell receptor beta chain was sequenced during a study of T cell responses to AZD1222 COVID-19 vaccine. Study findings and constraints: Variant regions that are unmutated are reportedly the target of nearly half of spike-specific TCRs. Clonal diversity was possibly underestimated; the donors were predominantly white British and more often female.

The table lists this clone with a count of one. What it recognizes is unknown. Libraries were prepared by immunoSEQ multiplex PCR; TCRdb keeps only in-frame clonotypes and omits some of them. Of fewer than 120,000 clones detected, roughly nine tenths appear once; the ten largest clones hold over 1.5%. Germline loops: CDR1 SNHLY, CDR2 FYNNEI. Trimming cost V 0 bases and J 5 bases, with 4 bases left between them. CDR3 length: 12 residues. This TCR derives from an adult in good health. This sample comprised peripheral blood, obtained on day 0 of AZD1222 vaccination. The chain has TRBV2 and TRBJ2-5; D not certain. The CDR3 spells CASSEARETQYF. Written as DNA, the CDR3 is TGTGCCAGCAGTGAAGCGAGGGAGACCCAGTACTTC.